The entry below describes one T cell receptor (beta chain). Its antigen is as yet unknown. The data are from a study of cytomegalovirus exposure and HLA in healthy donors. Study at large: About 85 million unique TCRs from HLA-typed donors were held in an early release of data. Findings of the study overall: TCR beta chain V- and J-gene trimming was linked, in a later analysis, to a missense variant in DCLRE1C. Overall, roughly 160 TCR beta chains were annotated as cytomegalovirus-associated.

CDR3 length: 14 residues. Losses at the gene ends were 6 bases for V and 15 bases for J; bases not matched to a gene: 9. Germline CDR1 reads PRHDT; CDR2 reads FYEKMQ (reference sequence). Researchers ran the PCR with 60 Vbeta and 13 Jbeta primers. Clones were sequenced by immunoSEQ multiplex PCR, and TCRdb holds only the in-frame ones, with some missing. In all, the sample yields about 60,000 clones. The specimen sequenced was PBMCs. The receptor comes from a boy aged 5 to 17 in good health and CMV-seronegative. This chain uses TRBV13 with TRBJ2-1, with 15 positions matching TRBD2. CDR3 bases: TGTGCCAGCAGATATGGACTAGCGGGAGGGGATCCGTTCTTC. Protein sequence: CASRYGLAGGDPFF.